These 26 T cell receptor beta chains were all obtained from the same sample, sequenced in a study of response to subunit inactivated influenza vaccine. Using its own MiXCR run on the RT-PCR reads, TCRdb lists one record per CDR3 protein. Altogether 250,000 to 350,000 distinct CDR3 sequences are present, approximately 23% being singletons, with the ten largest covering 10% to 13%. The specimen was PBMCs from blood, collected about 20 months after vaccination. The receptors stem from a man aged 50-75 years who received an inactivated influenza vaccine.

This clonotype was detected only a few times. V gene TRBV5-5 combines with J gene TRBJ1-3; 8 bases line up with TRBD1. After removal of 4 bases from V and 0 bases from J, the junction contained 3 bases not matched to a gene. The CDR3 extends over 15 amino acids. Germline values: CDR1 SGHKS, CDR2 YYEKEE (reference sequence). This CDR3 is CASSDRGGSGNTIYF. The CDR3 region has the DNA TGTGCCAGCAGCGACAGGGGAGGCTCTGGAAACACCATATATTTT. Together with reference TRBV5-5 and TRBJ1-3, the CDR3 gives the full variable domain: DAGVTQSPTHLIKTRGQQVTLRCSPISGHKSVSWYQQVLGQGPQFIFQYYEKEERGRGNFPDRFSARQFPNYSSELNVNALLLGDSALYLCASSDRGGSGNTIYFGEGSWLTVV.

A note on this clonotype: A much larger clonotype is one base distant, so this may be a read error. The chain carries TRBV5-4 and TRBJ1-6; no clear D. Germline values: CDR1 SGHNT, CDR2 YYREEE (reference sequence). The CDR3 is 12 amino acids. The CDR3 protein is CASSNDDSHLHF. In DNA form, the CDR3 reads TGTGCCAGCAGTAACGATGATTCACACCTCCACTTT. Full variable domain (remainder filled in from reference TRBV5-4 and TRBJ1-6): ETGVTQSPTHLIKTRGQQVTLRCSSQSGHNTVSWYQQALGQGPQFIFQYYREEENGRGNFPPRFSGLQFPNYSSELNVNALELDDSALYLCASSNDDSHLHFGNGTRLTVT.

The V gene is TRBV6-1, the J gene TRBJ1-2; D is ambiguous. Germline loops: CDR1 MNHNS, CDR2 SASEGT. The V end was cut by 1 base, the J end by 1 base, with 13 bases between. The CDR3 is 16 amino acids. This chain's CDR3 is CASSEVSRTFNYGYTF. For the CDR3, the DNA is TGTGCCAGCAGTGAAGTCTCGCGGACCTTTAACTATGGCTACACCTTC.

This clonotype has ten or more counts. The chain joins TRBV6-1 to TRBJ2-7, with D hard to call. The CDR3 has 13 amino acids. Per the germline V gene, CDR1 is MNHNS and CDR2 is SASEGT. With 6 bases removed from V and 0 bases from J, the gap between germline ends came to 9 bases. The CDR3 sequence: CASSPTNSYEQYF. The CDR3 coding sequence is TGTGCCAGCAGCCCGACAAACTCCTACGAGCAGTACTTC.

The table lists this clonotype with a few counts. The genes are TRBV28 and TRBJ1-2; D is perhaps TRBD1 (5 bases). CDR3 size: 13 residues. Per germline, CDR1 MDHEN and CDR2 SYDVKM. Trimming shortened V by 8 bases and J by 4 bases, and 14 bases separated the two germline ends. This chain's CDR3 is CASGVGTPYGYTF. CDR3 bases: TGTGCCAGCGGGGTTGGGACTCCCTATGGCTACACCTTC.

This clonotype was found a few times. The CDR3 here is CASSQGQEYEQYF. In nucleotides, the CDR3 is TGTGCCAGCAGTCAAGGACAGGAGTACGAGCAGTACTTC. The chain recombines TRBV28 with TRBJ2-7; 7 bases are a match to TRBD1. Germline-derived CDR1 and CDR2 are MDHEN and SYDVKM. The ends lost 5 bases at V and 4 bases at J; junction bases unmatched: 5. There are 13 residues in the CDR3.

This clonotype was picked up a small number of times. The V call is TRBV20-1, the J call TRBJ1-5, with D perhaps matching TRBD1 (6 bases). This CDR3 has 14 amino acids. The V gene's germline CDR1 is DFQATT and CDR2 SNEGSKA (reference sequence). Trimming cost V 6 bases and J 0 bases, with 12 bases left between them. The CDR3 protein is CSALVQGSNQPQHF. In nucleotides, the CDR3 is TGCAGTGCCTTGGTACAGGGTAGCAATCAGCCCCAGCATTTT.

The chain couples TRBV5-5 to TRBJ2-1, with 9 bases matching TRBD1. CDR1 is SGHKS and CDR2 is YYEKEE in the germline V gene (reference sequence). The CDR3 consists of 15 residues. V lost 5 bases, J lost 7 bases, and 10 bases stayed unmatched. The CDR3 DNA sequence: TGTGCCAGCAGTTATACGGGACAGGGCGGGAATGAGCAGTTCTTC. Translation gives CASSYTGQGGNEQFF. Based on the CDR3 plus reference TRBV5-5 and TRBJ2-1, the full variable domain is DAGVTQSPTHLIKTRGQQVTLRCSPISGHKSVSWYQQVLGQGPQFIFQYYEKEERGRGNFPDRFSARQFPNYSSELNVNALLLGDSALYLCASSYTGQGGNEQFFGPGTRLTVL.

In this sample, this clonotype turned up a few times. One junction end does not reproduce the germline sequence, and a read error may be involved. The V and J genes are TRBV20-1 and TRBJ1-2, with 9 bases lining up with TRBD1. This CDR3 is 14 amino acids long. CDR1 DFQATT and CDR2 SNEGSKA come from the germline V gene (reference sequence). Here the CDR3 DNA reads TGCAGTGCTAGAGAACTTAGGACAGGGGTTTCAGGCGCCTTC. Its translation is CSARELRTGVSGAF.

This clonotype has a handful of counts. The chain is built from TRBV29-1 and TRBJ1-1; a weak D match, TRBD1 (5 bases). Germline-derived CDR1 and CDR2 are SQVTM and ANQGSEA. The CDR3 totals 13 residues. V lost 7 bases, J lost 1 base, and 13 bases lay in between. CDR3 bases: TGCAGCGGGGGGGGACGGGGGAACACTGAAGCTTTCTTT. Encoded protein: CSGGGRGNTEAFF.

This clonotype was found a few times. The CDR3 DNA follows: TGTGCCAGCAGCTCGACAGGCACTATGAACACTGAAGCTTTCTTT. This sequence encodes CASSSTGTMNTEAFF. This sequence joins TRBV7-9 and TRBJ1-1, with a possible D match to TRBD1 (6 bases). Germline assignment: CDR1 SEHNR and CDR2 FQNEAQ (reference sequence). This CDR3 is built from 15 residues. V gave up 4 bases and J gave up 0 bases, with 12 bases separating them.

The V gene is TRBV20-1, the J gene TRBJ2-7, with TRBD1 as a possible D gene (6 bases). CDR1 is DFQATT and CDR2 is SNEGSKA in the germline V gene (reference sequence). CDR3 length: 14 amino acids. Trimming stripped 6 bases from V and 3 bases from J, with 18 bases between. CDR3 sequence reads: CSADTGILNYEQYF. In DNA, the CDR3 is TGCAGTGCCGACACAGGGATTTTGAACTACGAGCAGTACTTC.

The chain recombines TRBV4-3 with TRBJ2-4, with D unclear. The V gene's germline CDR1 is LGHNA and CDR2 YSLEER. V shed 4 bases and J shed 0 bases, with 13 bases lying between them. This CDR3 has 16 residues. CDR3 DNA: TGCGCCAGCAGCCCCGGCTTTACCGGAGCCAAAAACATTCAGTACTTC. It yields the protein CASSPGFTGAKNIQYF.

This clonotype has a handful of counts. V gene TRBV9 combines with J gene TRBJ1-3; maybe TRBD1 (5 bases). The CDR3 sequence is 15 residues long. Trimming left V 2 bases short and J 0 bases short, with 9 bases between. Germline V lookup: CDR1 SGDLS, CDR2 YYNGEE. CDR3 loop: CASSVAGSSGNTIYF. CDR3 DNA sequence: TGTGCCAGCAGCGTTGCAGGGAGCTCTGGAAACACCATATATTTT.

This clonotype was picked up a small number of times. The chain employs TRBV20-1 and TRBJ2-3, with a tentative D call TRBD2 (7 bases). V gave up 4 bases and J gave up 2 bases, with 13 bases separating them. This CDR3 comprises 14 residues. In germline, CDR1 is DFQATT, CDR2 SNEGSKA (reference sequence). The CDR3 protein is CSAKPGGTTDTQYF. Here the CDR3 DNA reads TGCAGTGCTAAGCCGGGGGGCACCACAGATACGCAGTATTTT.

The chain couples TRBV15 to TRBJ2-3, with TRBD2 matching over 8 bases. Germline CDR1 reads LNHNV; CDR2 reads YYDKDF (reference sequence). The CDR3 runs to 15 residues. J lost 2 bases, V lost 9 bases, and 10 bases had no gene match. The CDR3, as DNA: TGTGCCACTTCAGCCAAGCGGGGGATCACAGATACGCAGTATTTT. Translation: CATSAKRGITDTQYF. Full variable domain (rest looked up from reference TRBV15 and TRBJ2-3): DAMVIQNPRYQVTQFGKPVTLSCSQTLNHNVMYWYQQKSSQAPKLLFHYYDKDFNNEADTPDNFQSRRPNTSFCFLDIRSPGLGDTAMYLCATSAKRGITDTQYFGPGTRLTVL.

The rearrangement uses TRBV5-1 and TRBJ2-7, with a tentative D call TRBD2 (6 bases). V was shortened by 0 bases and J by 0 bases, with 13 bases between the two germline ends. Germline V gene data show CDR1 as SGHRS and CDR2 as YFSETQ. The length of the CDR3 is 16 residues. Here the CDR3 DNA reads TGCGCCAGCAGCTTGGCCCTCGGGGGTAGCTCCTACGAGCAGTACTTC. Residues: CASSLALGGSSYEQYF. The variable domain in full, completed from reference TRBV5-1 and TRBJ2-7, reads KAGVTQTPRYLIKTRGQQVTLSCSPISGHRSVSWYQQTPGQGLQFLFEYFSETQRNKGNFPGRFSGRQFSNSRSEMNVSTLELGDSALYLCASSLALGGSSYEQYFGPGTRLTVT.

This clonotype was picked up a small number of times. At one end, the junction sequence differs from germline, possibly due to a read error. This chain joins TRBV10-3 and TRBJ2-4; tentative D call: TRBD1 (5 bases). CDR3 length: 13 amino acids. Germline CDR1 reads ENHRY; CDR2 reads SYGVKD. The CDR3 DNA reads TGTGCCATCAGTGAGTCTCCCAGGGATGAAGGCCACTTC. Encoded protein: CAISESPRDEGHF.

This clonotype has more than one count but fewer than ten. CDR3 sequence reads: CASSGGNGYTF. In DNA, the CDR3 is TGTGCCAGCAGTGGAGGTAATGGCTACACCTTC. The genes are TRBV6-2 or TRBV6-3 and TRBJ1-2; D gene unclear. Deletions cut 5 bases from V and 6 bases from J, with 7 bases between. CDR1 is MNHEY and CDR2 is SVGEGT in the germline V gene. The CDR3 totals 11 residues.

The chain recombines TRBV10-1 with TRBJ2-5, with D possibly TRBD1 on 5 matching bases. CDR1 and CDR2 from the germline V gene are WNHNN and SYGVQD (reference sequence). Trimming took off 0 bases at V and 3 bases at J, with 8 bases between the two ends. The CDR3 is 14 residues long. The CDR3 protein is CASSESGREETQYF. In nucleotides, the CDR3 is TGCGCCAGCAGTGAGTCTGGCAGGGAAGAGACCCAGTACTTC.

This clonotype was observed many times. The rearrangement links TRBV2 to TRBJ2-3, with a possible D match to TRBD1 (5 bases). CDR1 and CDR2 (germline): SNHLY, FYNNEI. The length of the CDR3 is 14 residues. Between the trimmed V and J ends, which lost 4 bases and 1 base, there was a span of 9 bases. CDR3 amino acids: CASSGGRGTDTQYF. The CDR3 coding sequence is TGTGCCAGCAGTGGGGGCAGGGGCACAGATACGCAGTATTTT.

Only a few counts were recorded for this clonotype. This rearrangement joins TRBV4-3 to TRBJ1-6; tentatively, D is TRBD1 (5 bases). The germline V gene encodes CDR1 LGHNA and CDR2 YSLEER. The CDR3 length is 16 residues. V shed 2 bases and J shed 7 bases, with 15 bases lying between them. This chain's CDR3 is CASSQSISGGNSPLHF. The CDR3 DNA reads TGCGCCAGCAGCCAATCTATCTCGGGGGGAAATTCACCCCTCCACTTT.

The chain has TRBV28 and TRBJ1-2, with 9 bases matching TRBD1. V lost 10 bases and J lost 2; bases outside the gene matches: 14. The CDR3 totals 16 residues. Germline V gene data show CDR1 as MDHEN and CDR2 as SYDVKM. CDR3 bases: TGTGCCACGCAACCGTGGAGGACAGGGGTAAACTATGGCTACACCTTC. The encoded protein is CATQPWRTGVNYGYTF.

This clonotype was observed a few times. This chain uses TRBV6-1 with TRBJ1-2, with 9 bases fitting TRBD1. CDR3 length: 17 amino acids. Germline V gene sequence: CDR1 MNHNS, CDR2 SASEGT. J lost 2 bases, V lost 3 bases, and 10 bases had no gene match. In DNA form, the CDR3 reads TGTGCCAGCAGTGACGGGGGAAGAACAGGGGGCAACTATGGCTACACCTTC. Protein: CASSDGGRTGGNYGYTF.

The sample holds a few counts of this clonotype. This chain's CDR3 is CASSMGLAGGFYNEQFF. CDR3 nucleotide sequence: TGTGCCAGCAGCATGGGACTAGCGGGAGGGTTTTACAATGAGCAGTTCTTC. The chain carries TRBV7-3 and TRBJ2-1; 16 bases align to TRBD2. The CDR3 spans 17 residues. The germline V gene encodes CDR1 SGHTA and CDR2 FQGTGA. Germline trimming cut 5 bases from V and 4 bases from J; bases unmatched to any gene: 5. Variable domain in full (rest from reference TRBV7-3 and TRBJ2-1): GAGVSQTPSNKVTEKGKYVELRCDPISGHTALYWYRQSLGQGPEFLIYFQGTGAADDSGLPNDRFFAVRPEGSVSTLKIQRTERGDSAVYLCASSMGLAGGFYNEQFFGPGTRLTVL.

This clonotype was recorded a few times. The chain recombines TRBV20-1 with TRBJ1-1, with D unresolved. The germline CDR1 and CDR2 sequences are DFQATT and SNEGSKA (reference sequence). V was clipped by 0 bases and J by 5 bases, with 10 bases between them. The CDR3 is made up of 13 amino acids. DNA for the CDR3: TGCAGTGCTAGAGATCCAGGAGGAACTGAAGCTTTCTTT. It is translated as CSARDPGGTEAFF.